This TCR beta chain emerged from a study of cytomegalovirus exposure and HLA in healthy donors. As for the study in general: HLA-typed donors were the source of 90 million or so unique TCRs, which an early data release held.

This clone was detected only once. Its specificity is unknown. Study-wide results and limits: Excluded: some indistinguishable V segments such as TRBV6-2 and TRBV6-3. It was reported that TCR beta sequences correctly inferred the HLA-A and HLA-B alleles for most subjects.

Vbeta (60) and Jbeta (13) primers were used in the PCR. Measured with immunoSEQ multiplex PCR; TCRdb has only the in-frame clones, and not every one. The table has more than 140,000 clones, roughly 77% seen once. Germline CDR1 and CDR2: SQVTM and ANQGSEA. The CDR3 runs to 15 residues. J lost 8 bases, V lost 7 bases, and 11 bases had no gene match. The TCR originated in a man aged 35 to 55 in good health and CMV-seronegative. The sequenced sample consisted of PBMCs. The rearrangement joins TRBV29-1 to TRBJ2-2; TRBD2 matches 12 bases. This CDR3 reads CSARGLAGPEGELFF. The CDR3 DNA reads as TGCAGCGCTCGAGGACTAGCGGGGCCTGAGGGGGAGCTGTTTTTT.